This TCR beta chain comes out of a study of T-cell memory formation after mild COVID-19. The study's findings and limits: Among CD4+ contracting clones, most were CM and EM, and CD8+ ones EMRA.

V was pared by 5 bases and J by 10 bases, with 6 bases of the junction left unmatched. The germline V gene has CDR1 SEHNR and CDR2 FQNEAQ (reference sequence). The CDR3 is 12 residues long. This clonotype came up many times. No antigen is known for it. TCRdb recomputed calls from the 5' RACE reads with MiXCR, one row per CDR3 protein. The sample holds tens of thousands of distinct CDR3 sequences; around 12% are singletons and the top ten take approximately 25%. The chain is built from TRBV7-9 and TRBJ1-2; 8 bases agree with TRBD1. What was sequenced was PBMCs or a T cell subset sorted from them (not recorded which). This receptor was obtained from a man in his late teens or twenties who had mild COVID-19 (a few samples of this study predate the infection). Cell type and time point are not known. The chain's CDR3 is CASSDLQGVYTF. The CDR3 DNA reads TGTGCCAGCAGCGACCTACAGGGGGTCTACACCTTC.